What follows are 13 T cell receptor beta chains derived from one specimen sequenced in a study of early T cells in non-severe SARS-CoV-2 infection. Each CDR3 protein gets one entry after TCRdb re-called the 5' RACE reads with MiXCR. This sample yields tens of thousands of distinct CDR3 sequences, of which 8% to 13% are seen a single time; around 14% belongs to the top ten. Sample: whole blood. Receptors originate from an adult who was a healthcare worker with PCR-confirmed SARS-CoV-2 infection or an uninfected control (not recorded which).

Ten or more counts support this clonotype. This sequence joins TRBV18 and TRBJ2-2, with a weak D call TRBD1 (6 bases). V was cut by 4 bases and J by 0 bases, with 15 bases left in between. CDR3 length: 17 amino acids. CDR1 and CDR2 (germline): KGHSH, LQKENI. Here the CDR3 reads CASSQGTSLANTGELFF. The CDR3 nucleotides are TGTGCCAGCTCACAAGGGACATCACTCGCGAACACCGGGGAGCTGTTTTTT.

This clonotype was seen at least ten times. The CDR3 DNA follows: TGTGCCAGCAGCCAACTTCGCGGCCCGGTAGAGACCCAGTACTTC. Translation: CASSQLRGPVETQYF. This rearrangement joins TRBV7-9 to TRBJ2-5; D ambiguous. Trimming left V 5 bases short and J 4 bases short, with 17 bases between. In germline, CDR1 is SEHNR, CDR2 FQNEAQ (reference sequence). The CDR3 length is 15 residues.

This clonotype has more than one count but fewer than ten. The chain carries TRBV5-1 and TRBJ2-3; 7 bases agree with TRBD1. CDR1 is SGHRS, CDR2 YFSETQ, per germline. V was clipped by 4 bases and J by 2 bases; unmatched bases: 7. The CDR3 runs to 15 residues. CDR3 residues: CASSVQGSYTDTQYF. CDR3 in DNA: TGCGCCAGCAGCGTACAGGGGTCGTACACAGATACGCAGTATTTT. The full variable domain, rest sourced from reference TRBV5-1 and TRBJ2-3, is KAGVTQTPRYLIKTRGQQVTLSCSPISGHRSVSWYQQTPGQGLQFLFEYFSETQRNKGNFPGRFSGRQFSNSRSEMNVSTLELGDSALYLCASSVQGSYTDTQYFGPGTRLTVL.

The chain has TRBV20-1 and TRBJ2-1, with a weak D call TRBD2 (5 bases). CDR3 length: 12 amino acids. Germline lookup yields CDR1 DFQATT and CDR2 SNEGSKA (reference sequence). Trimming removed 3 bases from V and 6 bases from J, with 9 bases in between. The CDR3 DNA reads TGCAGTGCTAGGGACTCAGGCAATGAGCAGTTCTTC. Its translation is CSARDSGNEQFF.

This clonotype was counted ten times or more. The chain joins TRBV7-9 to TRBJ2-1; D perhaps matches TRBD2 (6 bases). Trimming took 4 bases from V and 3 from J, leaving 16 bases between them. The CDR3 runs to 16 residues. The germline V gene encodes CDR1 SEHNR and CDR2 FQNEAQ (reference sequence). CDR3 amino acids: CASSWGSTSIYNEQFF. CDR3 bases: TGTGCCAGCAGCTGGGGATCCACTAGCATCTACAATGAGCAGTTCTTC.

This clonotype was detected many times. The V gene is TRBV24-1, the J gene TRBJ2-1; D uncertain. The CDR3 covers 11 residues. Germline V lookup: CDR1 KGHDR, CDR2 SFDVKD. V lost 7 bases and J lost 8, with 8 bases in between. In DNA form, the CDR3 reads TGTGCCACCAGGGAAGCTGATGAGCAGTTCTTC. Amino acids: CATREADEQFF.

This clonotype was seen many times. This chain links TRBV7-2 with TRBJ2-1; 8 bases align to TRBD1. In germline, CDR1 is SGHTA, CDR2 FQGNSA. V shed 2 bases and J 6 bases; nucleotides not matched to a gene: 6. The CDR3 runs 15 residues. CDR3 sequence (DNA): TGTGCCAGCAGCTTACTGACAGGGGCCGTCAATGAGCAGTTCTTC. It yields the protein CASSLLTGAVNEQFF.

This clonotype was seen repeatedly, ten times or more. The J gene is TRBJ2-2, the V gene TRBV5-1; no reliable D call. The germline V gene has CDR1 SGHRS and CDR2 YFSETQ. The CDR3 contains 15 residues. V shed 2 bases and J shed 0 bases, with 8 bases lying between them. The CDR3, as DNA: TGCGCCAGCAGCTTACGGACCACGAACACCGGGGAGCTGTTTTTT. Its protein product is CASSLRTTNTGELFF.

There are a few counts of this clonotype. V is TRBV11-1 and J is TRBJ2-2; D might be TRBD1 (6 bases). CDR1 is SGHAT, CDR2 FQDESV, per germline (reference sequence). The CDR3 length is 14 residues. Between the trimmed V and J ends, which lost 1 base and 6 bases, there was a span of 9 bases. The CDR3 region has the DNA TGTGCCAGCAGCTTAGTTGGGGGCCCCGGGGAGCTGTTTTTT. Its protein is CASSLVGGPGELFF.

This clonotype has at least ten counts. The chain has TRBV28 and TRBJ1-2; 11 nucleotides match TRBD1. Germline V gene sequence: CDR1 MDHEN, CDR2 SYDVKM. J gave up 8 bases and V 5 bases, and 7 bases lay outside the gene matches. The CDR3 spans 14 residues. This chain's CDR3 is CASSLPGQGDGYTF. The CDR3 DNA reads TGTGCCAGCAGTCTCCCGGGACAGGGGGACGGCTACACCTTC.

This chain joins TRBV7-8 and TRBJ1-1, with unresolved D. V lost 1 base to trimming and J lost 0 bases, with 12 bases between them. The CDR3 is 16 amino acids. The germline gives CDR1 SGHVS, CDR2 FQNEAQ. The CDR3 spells CASSLVLRALNTEAFF. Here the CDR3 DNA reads TGTGCCAGCAGCTTAGTACTCCGGGCCCTGAACACTGAAGCTTTCTTT. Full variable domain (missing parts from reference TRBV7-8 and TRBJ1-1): GAGVSQSPRYKVAKRGQDVALRCDPISGHVSLFWYQQALGQGPEFLTYFQNEAQLDKSGLPSDRFFAERPEGSVSTLKIQRTQQEDSAVYLCASSLVLRALNTEAFFGQGTRLTVV.

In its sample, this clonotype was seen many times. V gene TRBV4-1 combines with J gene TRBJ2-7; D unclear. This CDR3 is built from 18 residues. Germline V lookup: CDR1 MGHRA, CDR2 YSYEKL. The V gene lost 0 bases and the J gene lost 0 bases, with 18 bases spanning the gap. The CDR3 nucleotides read TGCGCCAGCAGCCAAGAAAAGAAGTTTGGGCCGCTCTCCTACGAGCAGTACTTC. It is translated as CASSQEKKFGPLSYEQYF.

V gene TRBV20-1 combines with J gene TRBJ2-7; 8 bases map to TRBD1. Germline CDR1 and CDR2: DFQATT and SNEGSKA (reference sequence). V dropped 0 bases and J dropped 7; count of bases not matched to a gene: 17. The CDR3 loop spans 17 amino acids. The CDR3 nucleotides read TGCAGTGCTAGAGATATATACCGACAGGGGCTTATAAGTGAGCAGTACTTC. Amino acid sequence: CSARDIYRQGLISEQYF.